The source of this T cell receptor (beta chain) is a study of cytomegalovirus exposure and HLA in healthy donors. Study context: Earlier, almost 120 million unique TCR beta sequences were recovered from about 200 million T cells by an analysis.

The PCR contained 60 Vbeta and 13 Jbeta primers. Using immunoSEQ multiplex PCR, the repertoire was profiled, and TCRdb retains in-frame clones only, with some absent. The data contain 55,000 to 80,000 clones, 65% to 80% of them seen just once; the ten biggest clones take up roughly 5%. Concerning this clone: Its antigen is currently unknown.

Germline V gene sequence: CDR1 SGHVS, CDR2 FQNEAQ. This CDR3 contains 16 residues. Unmatched junction bases numbered 8, after V lost 2 bases and J lost 3 bases. Findings of the study overall: Cytomegalovirus-associated TCR beta chains were listed, numbering roughly 150. Sequencing depth across donors, presence/absence analyses assumed, was roughly uniform.

The clonotype was recovered from a woman aged 25 to 39 in good health and CMV-seronegative. The V gene is TRBV7-8, the J gene TRBJ2-3, with 7 bases identical to TRBD2. Sequencing was done on a sample of PBMCs. The CDR3 reads CASSLSSAGATDTQYF. The CDR3 bases are TGTGCCAGCAGCTTAAGTAGCGCGGGAGCAACAGATACGCAGTATTTT. Full variable domain (missing parts from reference TRBV7-8 and TRBJ2-3): GAGVSQSPRYKVAKRGQDVALRCDPISGHVSLFWYQQALGQGPEFLTYFQNEAQLDKSGLPSDRFFAERPEGSVSTLKIQRTQQEDSAVYLCASSLSSAGATDTQYFGPGTRLTVL.